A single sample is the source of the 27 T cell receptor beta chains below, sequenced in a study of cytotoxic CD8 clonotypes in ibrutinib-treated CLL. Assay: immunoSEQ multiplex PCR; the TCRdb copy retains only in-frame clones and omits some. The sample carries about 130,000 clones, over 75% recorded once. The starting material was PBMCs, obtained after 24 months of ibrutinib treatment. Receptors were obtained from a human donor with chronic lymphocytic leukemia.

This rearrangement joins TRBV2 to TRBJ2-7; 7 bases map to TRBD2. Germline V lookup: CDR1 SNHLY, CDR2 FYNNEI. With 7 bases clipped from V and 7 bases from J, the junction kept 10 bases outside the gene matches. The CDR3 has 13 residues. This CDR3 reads CASIKVVAGEQYF. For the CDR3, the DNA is TGTGCCAGCATCAAGGTGGTAGCGGGTGAGCAGTACTTC.

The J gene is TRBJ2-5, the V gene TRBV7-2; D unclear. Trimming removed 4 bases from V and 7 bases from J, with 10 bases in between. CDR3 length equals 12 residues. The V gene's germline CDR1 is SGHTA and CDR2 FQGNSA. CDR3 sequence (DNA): TGTGCCAGCAGCTCCGCATACGGGACCCAGTACTTC. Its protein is CASSSAYGTQYF.

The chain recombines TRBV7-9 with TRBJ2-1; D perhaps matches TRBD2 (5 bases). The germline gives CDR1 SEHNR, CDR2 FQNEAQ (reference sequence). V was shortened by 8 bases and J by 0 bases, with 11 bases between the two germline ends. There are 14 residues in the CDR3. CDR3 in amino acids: CASVIASSYNEQFF. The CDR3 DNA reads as TGTGCCAGCGTAATAGCGAGCTCCTACAATGAGCAGTTCTTC. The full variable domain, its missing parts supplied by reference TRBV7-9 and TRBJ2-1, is DTGVSQNPRHKITKRGQNVTFRCDPISEHNRLYWYRQTLGQGPEFLTYFQNEAQLEKSRLLSDRFSAERPKGSFSTLEIQRTEQGDSAMYLCASVIASSYNEQFFGPGTRLTVL.

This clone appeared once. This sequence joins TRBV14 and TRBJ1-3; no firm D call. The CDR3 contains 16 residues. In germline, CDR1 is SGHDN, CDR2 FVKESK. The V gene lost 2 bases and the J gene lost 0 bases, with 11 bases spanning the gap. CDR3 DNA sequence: TGTGCCAGCAGCCAATATATAAGTTCCTCTGGAAACACCATATATTTT. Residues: CASSQYISSSGNTIYF.

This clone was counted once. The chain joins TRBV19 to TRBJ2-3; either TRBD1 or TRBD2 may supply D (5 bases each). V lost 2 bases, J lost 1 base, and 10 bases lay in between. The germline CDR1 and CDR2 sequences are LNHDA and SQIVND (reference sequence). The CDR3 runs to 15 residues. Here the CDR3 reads CASSIQRTRTDTQYF. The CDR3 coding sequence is TGTGCCAGTAGTATACAGCGGACACGCACAGATACGCAGTATTTT.

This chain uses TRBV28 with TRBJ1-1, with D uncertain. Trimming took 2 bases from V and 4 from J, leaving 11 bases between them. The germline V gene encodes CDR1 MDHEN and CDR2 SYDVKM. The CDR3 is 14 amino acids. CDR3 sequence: CASSLVEKLTEAFF. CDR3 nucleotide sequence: TGTGCCAGCAGTTTAGTAGAGAAACTCACTGAAGCTTTCTTT. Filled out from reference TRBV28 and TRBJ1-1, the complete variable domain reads DVKVTQSSRYLVKRTGEKVFLECVQDMDHENMFWYRQDPGLGLRLIYFSYDVKMKEKGDIPEGYSVSREKKERFSLILESASTNQTSMYLCASSLVEKLTEAFFGQGTRLTVV.

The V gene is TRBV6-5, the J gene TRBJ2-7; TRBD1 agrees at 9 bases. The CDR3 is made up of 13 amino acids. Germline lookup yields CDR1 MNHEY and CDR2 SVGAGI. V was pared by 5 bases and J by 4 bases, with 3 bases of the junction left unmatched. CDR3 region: CASSRTGVYEQYF. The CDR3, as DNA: TGTGCCAGCAGTAGGACAGGGGTGTACGAGCAGTACTTC.

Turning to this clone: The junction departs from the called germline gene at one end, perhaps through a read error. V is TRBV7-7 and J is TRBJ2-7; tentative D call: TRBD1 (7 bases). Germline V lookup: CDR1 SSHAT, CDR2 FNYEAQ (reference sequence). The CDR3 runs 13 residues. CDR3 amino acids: CASSSNRGGEQYF. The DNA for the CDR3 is TGTGCTAGCAGCTCTAACAGGGGAGGCGAGCAGTACTTC.

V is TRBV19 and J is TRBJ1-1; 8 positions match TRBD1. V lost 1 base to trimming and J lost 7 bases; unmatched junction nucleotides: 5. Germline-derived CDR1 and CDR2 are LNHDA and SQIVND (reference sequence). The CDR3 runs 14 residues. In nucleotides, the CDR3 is TGTGCCAGTAGTATAGGGACAGGGTGGAGTGAAGCTTTCTTT. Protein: CASSIGTGWSEAFF.

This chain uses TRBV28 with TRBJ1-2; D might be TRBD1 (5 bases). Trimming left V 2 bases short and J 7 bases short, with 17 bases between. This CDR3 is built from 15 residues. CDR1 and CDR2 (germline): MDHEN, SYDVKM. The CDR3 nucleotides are TGTGCCAGCAGTTTAAAGAGGGGAGGTTTCCGTGGCTACACCTTC. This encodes CASSLKRGGFRGYTF.

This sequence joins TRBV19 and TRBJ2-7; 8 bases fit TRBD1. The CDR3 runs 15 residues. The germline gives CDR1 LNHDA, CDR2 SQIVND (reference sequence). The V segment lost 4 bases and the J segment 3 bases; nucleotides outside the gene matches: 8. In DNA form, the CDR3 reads TGTGCCAGTAGTAAACCGACAGGGGTCAGCTACGAGCAGTACTTC. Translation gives CASSKPTGVSYEQYF. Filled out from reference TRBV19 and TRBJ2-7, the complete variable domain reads DGGITQSPKYLFRKEGQNVTLSCEQNLNHDAMYWYRQDPGQGLRLIYYSQIVNDFQKGDIAEGYSVSREKKESFPLTVTSAQKNPTAFYLCASSKPTGVSYEQYFGPGTRLTVT.

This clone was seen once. The CDR3 DNA reads TGCGCCAGCAGCCAAGATTCTTCAGGGGGAACTGAAGCTTTCTTT. It codes for CASSQDSSGGTEAFF. The chain has TRBV4-1 and TRBJ1-1, with 7 nucleotides matching TRBD1. Per the germline V gene, CDR1 is MGHRA and CDR2 is YSYEKL. The CDR3 runs 15 residues. J lost 5 bases, V lost 0 bases, and 6 bases had no gene match.

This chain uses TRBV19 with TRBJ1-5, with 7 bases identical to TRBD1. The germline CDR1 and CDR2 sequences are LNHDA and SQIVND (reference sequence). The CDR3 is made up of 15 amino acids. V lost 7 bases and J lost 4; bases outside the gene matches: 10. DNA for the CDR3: TGTGCCAGTACCCTAGGGGACAGTTTGAATCAGCCCCAGCATTTT. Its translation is CASTLGDSLNQPQHF.

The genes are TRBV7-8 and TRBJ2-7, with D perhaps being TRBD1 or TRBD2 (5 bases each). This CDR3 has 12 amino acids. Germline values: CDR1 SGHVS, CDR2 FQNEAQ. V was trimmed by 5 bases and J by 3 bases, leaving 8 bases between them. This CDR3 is CASSRGSYEQYF. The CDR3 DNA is TGTGCCAGCAGCCGGGGCAGCTACGAGCAGTACTTC.

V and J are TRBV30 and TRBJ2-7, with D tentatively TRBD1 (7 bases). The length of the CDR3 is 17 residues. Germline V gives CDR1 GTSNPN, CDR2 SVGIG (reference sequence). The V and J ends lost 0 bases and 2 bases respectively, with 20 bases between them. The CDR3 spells CAWSVGRSDRRAYEQYF. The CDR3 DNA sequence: TGTGCCTGGAGTGTGGGCCGGTCGGACAGGAGGGCCTACGAGCAGTACTTC.

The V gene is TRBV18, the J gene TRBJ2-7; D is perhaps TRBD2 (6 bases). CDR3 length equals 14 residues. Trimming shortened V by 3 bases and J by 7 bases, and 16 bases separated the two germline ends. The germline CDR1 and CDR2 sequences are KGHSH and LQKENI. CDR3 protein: CASSPSRGTGEQYF. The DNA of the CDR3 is TGTGCCAGCTCACCTTCCCGGGGGACCGGAGAGCAGTACTTC.

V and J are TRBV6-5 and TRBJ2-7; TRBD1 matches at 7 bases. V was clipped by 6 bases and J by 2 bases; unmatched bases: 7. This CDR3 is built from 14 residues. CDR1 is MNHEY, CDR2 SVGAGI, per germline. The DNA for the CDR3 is TGTGCCAGCAGGGCCGGGACAGCTACCTACGAGCAGTACTTC. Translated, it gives CASRAGTATYEQYF.

The CDR3 reads CASTRQTGPYNEQFF. Here the CDR3 DNA reads TGTGCCAGTACACGACAGACAGGGCCCTACAATGAGCAGTTCTTC. The gene calls are TRBV19 and TRBJ2-1; TRBD1 matches 7 bases. V trimming: 7 bases; J trimming: 2 bases; junction bases outside the gene matches: 8. CDR1 and CDR2 from the germline V gene are LNHDA and SQIVND (reference sequence). The CDR3 covers 15 residues.

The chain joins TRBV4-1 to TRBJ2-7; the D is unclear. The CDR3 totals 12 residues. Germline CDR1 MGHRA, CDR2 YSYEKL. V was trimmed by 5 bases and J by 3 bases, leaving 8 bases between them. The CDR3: CASSSDGYEQYF. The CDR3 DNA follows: TGCGCCAGCAGCTCCGACGGCTACGAGCAGTACTTC.

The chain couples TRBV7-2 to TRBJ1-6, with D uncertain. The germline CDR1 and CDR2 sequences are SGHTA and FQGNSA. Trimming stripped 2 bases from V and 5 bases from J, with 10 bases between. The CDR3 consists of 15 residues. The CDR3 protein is CASSLRGRNNSPLHF. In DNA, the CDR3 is TGTGCCAGCAGCTTACGAGGCAGGAATAATTCACCCCTCCACTTT.

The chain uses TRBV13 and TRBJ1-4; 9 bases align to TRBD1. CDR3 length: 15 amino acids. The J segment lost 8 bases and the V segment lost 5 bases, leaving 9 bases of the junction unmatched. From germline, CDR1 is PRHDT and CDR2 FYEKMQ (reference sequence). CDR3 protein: CASSAGTGSGEKLFF. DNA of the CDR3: TGTGCCAGCAGCGCGGGGACAGGGAGCGGAGAAAAACTGTTTTTT.

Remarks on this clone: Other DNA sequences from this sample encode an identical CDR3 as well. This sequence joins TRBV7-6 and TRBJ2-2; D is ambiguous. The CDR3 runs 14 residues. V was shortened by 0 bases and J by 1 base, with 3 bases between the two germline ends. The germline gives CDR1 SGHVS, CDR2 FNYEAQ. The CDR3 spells CASSLAENTGELFF. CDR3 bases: TGTGCCAGCAGCTTAGCGGAGAACACCGGGGAGCTGTTTTTT.

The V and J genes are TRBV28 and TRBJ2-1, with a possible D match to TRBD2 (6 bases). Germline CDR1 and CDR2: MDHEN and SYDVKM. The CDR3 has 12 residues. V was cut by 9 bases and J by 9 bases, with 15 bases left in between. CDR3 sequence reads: CARSSGRGEQFF. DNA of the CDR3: TGTGCCAGGTCGTCCGGGAGAGGTGAGCAGTTCTTC.

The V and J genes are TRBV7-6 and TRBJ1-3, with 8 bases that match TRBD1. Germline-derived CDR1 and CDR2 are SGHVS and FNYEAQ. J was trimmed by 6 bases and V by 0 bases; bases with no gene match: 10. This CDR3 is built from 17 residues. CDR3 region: CASSLALQGTGKNTIYF. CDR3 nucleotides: TGTGCCAGCAGCTTAGCCCTTCAGGGGACAGGAAAAAACACCATATATTTT.

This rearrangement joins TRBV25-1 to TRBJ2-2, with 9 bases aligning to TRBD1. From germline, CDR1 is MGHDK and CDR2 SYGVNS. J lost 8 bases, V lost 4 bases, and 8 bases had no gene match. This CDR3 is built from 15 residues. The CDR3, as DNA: TGTGCCAGCAGTGCAACCGGGACAGGGAAAGGGGAGCTGTTTTTT. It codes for CASSATGTGKGELFF.

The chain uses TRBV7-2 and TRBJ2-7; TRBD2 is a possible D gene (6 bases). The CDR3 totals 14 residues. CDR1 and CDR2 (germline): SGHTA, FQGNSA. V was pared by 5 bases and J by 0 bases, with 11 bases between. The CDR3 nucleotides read TGTGCCAGCAGCCCCCGGGACTTCTCCTACGAGCAGTACTTC. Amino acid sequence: CASSPRDFSYEQYF.

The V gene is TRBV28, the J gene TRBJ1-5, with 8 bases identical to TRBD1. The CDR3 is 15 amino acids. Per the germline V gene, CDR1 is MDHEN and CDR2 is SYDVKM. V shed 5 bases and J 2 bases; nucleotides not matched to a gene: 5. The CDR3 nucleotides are TGTGCCAGCAGTAGGACAGGGCTCGGCAATCAGCCCCAGCATTTT. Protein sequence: CASSRTGLGNQPQHF.